The present T cell receptor (beta chain) was sequenced within a study of blood T cell repertoires in COVID-19. Study summary: T cells, B-cell-depleted T cells, or PBMCs supplied cDNA or gDNA.

Trimming pared 5 bases from V and 8 bases from J, leaving 9 bases between. Looked up from germline, CDR1 is LNHDA and CDR2 is SQIVND (reference sequence). The CDR3 spans 12 residues. Categorization into cohorts depended on clinical history that participants reported. All exposed participants met a person with COVID-19 within 2 weeks before entering the study. TCRdb's copy holds only in-frame clones and misses some; the assay was immunoSEQ multiplex PCR. Of approximately 200,000 clones in the sample, over 70% are singletons; the top ten hold about 3.5%. The V gene is TRBV19, the J gene TRBJ2-2; tentative D call: TRBD2 (5 bases). The sequencing input was PBMCs or T cells enriched from blood (not recorded which). This sequence was found in a woman aged 25 to 39 who had been exposed to COVID-19. CDR3 in amino acids: CASSSGSGELFF. The CDR3 bases are TGTGCCAGTAGTTCGGGATCGGGGGAGCTGTTTTTT. Using reference TRBV19 and TRBJ2-2 for the parts outside the CDR3, the full variable domain is DGGITQSPKYLFRKEGQNVTLSCEQNLNHDAMYWYRQDPGQGLRLIYYSQIVNDFQKGDIAEGYSVSREKKESFPLTVTSAQKNPTAFYLCASSSGSGELFFGEGSRLTVL.